This T cell receptor (beta chain) is from a study of identical twins. Via MiXCR, TCRdb re-called the 5' RACE reads, giving one row per CDR3 protein. Among fewer than 250,000 distinct CDR3 sequences listed, 15% to 20% were seen once. A few counts support this clonotype. V was pared by 6 bases and J by 1 base, with 17 bases of the junction left unmatched. The germline gives CDR1 SGHDT, CDR2 YYEEEE. The CDR3 totals 19 residues. These data are also associated with another study on T cells expressing NK-cell markers. That source reports: The contribution of dominant NKG2C+ clonotypes to CD8+ T cells in roughly six donors was roughly 1.0-7.0%.

Sequenced: CD8+ T cells sorted from blood. The origin of this receptor is a young woman in good health. V is TRBV5-6 and J is TRBJ2-1, with 9 bases lining up with TRBD2. The CDR3 DNA follows: TGTGCCAGCATGACAAGATTCTCTAGCGGGATCGGTTCCTACAATGAGCAGTTCTTC. As protein: CASMTRFSSGIGSYNEQFF.